Below, 15 T cell receptor beta chains from the same sample are listed, as sequenced in a study of blood T cell repertoires in COVID-19. Profiled with immunoSEQ multiplex PCR; TCRdb holds only in-frame clones, not every one. Of about 69,000 clones listed, approximately 75% are singletons. Sequencing was carried out using peripheral blood. Receptor source: a human donor in a cohort sampled during active COVID-19.

CDR3 nucleotide sequence: TGTGCCAGCTCGGATGGACAGACTTCTAATGAAAAACTGTTTTTT. It is translated as CASSDGQTSNEKLFF. This chain links TRBV18 with TRBJ1-4; a possible D gene is TRBD1 (6 bases). This CDR3 is 15 amino acids long. V lost 6 bases to trimming and J lost 3 bases, with 14 bases between them. Germline-derived CDR1 and CDR2 are KGHSH and LQKENI.

This chain links TRBV3-1 (or the pseudogene TRBV3-2) with TRBJ2-1; D is uncertain. The V gene's germline CDR1 is LGHDT and CDR2 YNNKEL (reference sequence). The CDR3 covers 15 residues. The V end lost 0 bases, the J end lost 10 bases, and 16 bases lay between the germline ends. CDR3 coding DNA: TGTGCCAGCAGCCAAGATCCGGTGGGCTCCTTCGAGCAGTTCTTC. Protein product: CASSQDPVGSFEQFF.

This clone was counted between two and nine times. The V gene is TRBV4-2, the J gene TRBJ1-6; D call uncertain. Germline assignment: CDR1 LGHNA and CDR2 YNFKEQ. V gave up 4 bases and J gave up 5 bases, with 15 bases separating them. The CDR3 has 16 amino acids. CDR3 loop: CASSPTGSNDNSPLHF. CDR3 coding DNA: TGTGCCAGCAGCCCGACCGGGTCTAACGATAATTCACCCCTCCACTTT.

This clone was detected a few times. CDR3 region: CASSFEGDYGYTF. In DNA form, the CDR3 reads TGTGCCAGCAGCTTCGAAGGGGACTATGGCTACACCTTC. The chain is built from TRBV7-2 and TRBJ1-2, with D possibly being TRBD1 (5 bases). The CDR3 spans 13 residues. CDR1 is SGHTA, CDR2 FQGNSA, per germline. V was pared by 3 bases and J by 3 bases, with 8 bases between.

CDR3: CATQRGGAETQYF. As DNA, the CDR3 is TGTGCCACCCAACGGGGGGGCGCAGAGACCCAGTACTTC. This chain uses TRBV10-3 with TRBJ2-5; 8 nucleotides align to TRBD2. CDR3 length equals 13 residues. The germline V gene has CDR1 ENHRY and CDR2 SYGVKD. V shed 10 bases and J 4 bases; nucleotides not matched to a gene: 8.

This chain connects TRBV5-1 to TRBJ2-2, with D possibly being TRBD2 (5 bases). CDR1 is SGHRS, CDR2 YFSETQ, per germline. CDR3 size: 14 residues. V lost 5 bases to trimming and J lost 0 bases, with 8 bases between them. The CDR3 coding sequence is TGCGCCAGCAGTCCGGGAACGAACACCGGGGAGCTGTTTTTT. Residues: CASSPGTNTGELFF.

The count of this clone is one. The chain employs TRBV30 and TRBJ1-1; a weak D match, TRBD1 (5 bases). The CDR3 has 13 amino acids. The germline V and J ends were trimmed by 0 bases and 1 base, with 6 bases remaining between them. CDR1 GTSNPN and CDR2 SVGIG come from the germline V gene (reference sequence). The CDR3 reads CAWSVQENTEAFF. CDR3 nucleotides: TGTGCCTGGAGTGTACAGGAGAACACTGAAGCTTTCTTT.

V gene TRBV28 combines with J gene TRBJ2-7, with 7 bases that match TRBD1. V lost 7 bases, J lost 5 bases, and 8 bases stayed unmatched. The germline CDR1 and CDR2 sequences are MDHEN and SYDVKM. This CDR3 has 13 amino acids. CDR3 sequence (DNA): TGTGCCAGCACGGTCGGGACAGTAGACGAGCAGTACTTC. It encodes CASTVGTVDEQYF.

The chain carries TRBV28 and TRBJ1-2, with D possibly matching TRBD1 (6 bases). Trimming pared 3 bases from V and 3 bases from J, leaving 8 bases between. Germline values: CDR1 MDHEN, CDR2 SYDVKM. CDR3 length: 13 amino acids. DNA of the CDR3: TGTGCCAGCAGTTTGAGGGGGTACTATGGCTACACCTTC. Translation gives CASSLRGYYGYTF.

The rearrangement uses TRBV28 and TRBJ1-6; unclear D gene. The CDR3 totals 12 residues. Germline V lookup: CDR1 MDHEN, CDR2 SYDVKM. Trimming removed 5 bases from V and 17 bases from J, with 16 bases in between. The CDR3 nucleotides are TGTGCCAGCAGTGGGTCGGACTGGATAGTCCACTTT. This translates into CASSGSDWIVHF.

The V gene is TRBV5-1, the J gene TRBJ2-7, with TRBD1 matching over 7 bases. With 3 bases clipped from V and 4 bases from J, the junction kept 16 bases outside the gene matches. From germline, CDR1 is SGHRS and CDR2 YFSETQ. CDR3 length: 17 residues. The CDR3: CASSWGTDTLLGYEQYF. For the CDR3, the DNA is TGCGCCAGCAGCTGGGGGACAGACACCCTTCTCGGATACGAGCAGTACTTC.

V is TRBV5-1 and J is TRBJ1-1, with a possible D match to TRBD1 (6 bases). The germline V gene has CDR1 SGHRS and CDR2 YFSETQ. V lost 0 bases to trimming and J lost 6 bases, with 12 bases between them. This CDR3 has 14 residues. The CDR3 loop reads CASSLGAGDPEAFF. Here the CDR3 DNA reads TGCGCCAGCAGCTTGGGTGCAGGGGACCCTGAAGCTTTCTTT.

The chain joins TRBV5-1 to TRBJ2-5, with 11 positions matching TRBD2. The CDR3 runs to 16 residues. Germline V lookup: CDR1 SGHRS, CDR2 YFSETQ. J was trimmed by 4 bases and V by 1 base; bases with no gene match: 6. The CDR3 is CASSLFVAGGLETQYF. The CDR3 DNA follows: TGCGCCAGCAGCTTGTTTGTAGCGGGAGGGTTAGAGACCCAGTACTTC.

The table lists this clone with many counts. The chain has TRBV19 and TRBJ1-2; 11 positions match TRBD1. After removal of 6 bases from V and 8 bases from J, the junction contained 11 bases not matched to a gene. From germline, CDR1 is LNHDA and CDR2 SQIVND (reference sequence). CDR3 size: 15 residues. CDR3 amino acids: CASSLDRGRLGGYTF. CDR3 nucleotide sequence: TGTGCCAGTAGCTTGGACAGGGGGCGTCTAGGAGGCTACACCTTC. The whole variable domain, remainder taken from reference TRBV19 and TRBJ1-2, is DGGITQSPKYLFRKEGQNVTLSCEQNLNHDAMYWYRQDPGQGLRLIYYSQIVNDFQKGDIAEGYSVSREKKESFPLTVTSAQKNPTAFYLCASSLDRGRLGGYTFGSGTRLTVV.

This sequence joins TRBV2 and TRBJ2-3; 11 bases are a match to TRBD2. The CDR3 has 14 residues. Trimming at V came to 10 bases and at J to 3 bases, leaving 6 bases not matched to a gene. Germline V gene sequence: CDR1 SNHLY, CDR2 FYNNEI. CDR3 region: CAITGLAVTDTQYF. DNA of the CDR3: TGTGCCATAACGGGACTAGCGGTAACAGATACGCAGTATTTT.